Sequencing of this T cell receptor (beta chain) was carried out in a study of OX40 agonist ivuxolimab in advanced cancers. The overall study: From about 20 to 79 years was the age range, with a mean of roughly 59 years, and 65% to 90% were male.

The CDR3 is 14 amino acids. Per germline, CDR1 SGHAT and CDR2 FQNNGV. V shed 2 bases and J shed 5 bases, with 11 bases lying between them. Assay used: immunoSEQ multiplex PCR; TCRdb lists only in-frame clones, some missing. The sample comprises almost 85,000 clones, about 91% of which are singletons, and around 0.19% rests with the top ten. The study, taken as a whole, reports: Clonal expansion was seen in CD4+ and CD8+ blood T cells by week 6 at 0.1 to 3.0 mg/kg.

A remark on this clone: Its specificity is not known.

The TCR sequence derives from an adult with an advanced solid tumor such as melanoma, head and neck, liver or kidney cancer. The input for sequencing was CD4+ or CD8+ T cells sorted from blood, taken in a trial of the OX40 agonist ivuxolimab. The J gene is TRBJ2-3, the V gene TRBV11-2, with D perhaps matching TRBD1 (5 bases). DNA for the CDR3: TGTGCCAGCAGCTTAATCCAGGGTTTAGATACGCAGTATTTT. Translated, it gives CASSLIQGLDTQYF.